These 13 T cell receptor beta chains originate from one sample sequenced in a study of shared clonotypes between healthy human individuals. Generated by immunoSEQ multiplex PCR, the TCRdb table keeps only in-frame clones and is missing some. Here the sample spans around 100,000 clones, less than 80% being singletons. Sequences were obtained from memory CD8+ T cells sorted from blood. The subset denotes: CD45RO+ cells pooled with CCR7-negative TemRA cells. These receptors came from a woman aged 25 to 39 in good health.

The chain couples TRBV4-1 to TRBJ2-7; D is possibly TRBD1 or TRBD2 (6 bases each). Germline CDR1 is MGHRA and CDR2 is YSYEKL. The CDR3 runs 15 residues. The V end was cut by 3 bases, the J end by 5 bases, with 17 bases between. The CDR3 region is CASSHLGGPRDEQYF. CDR3 coding DNA: TGCGCCAGCAGCCATCTTGGGGGGCCCCGGGACGAGCAGTACTTC.

V is TRBV5-4 and J is TRBJ2-7; no definite D call. The germline V gene has CDR1 SGHNT and CDR2 YYREEE (reference sequence). V was cut by 1 base and J by 0 bases, with 8 bases left in between. There are 14 residues in the CDR3. CDR3 region: CASSLSASSYEQYF. CDR3 DNA: TGTGCCAGCAGCTTGAGCGCTAGCTCCTACGAGCAGTACTTC.

This clone was recorded at least ten times. The V gene is TRBV6-5, the J gene TRBJ2-7; D not certain. The germline V gene has CDR1 MNHEY and CDR2 SVGAGI. V was clipped by 6 bases and J by 2 bases, with 17 bases between them. The CDR3 consists of 15 residues. CDR3 loop: CASSQTGPWAYEQYF. DNA of the CDR3: TGTGCCAGCAGCCAGACTGGCCCCTGGGCCTACGAGCAGTACTTC.

This clone was seen many times. This sequence joins TRBV30 and TRBJ2-6; D remains unclear. CDR1 and CDR2 from the germline V gene are GTSNPN and SVGIG (reference sequence). CDR3 length: 15 amino acids. V was cut by 2 bases and J by 0 bases, with 8 bases left in between. Here the CDR3 DNA reads TGTGCCTGGAGTCCCCGAATCTCTGGGGCCAACGTCCTGACTTTC. Protein: CAWSPRISGANVLTF.

This clone was counted a single time. This sequence joins TRBV25-1 and TRBJ2-1; D gene unclear. Trimming stripped 4 bases from V and 12 bases from J, with 10 bases between. CDR1 and CDR2 from the germline V gene are MGHDK and SYGVNS. This CDR3 spans 11 amino acids. The CDR3 here is CASSGASLQFF. The CDR3 coding sequence is TGTGCCAGCAGTGGAGCGAGCCTGCAGTTCTTC.

This chain connects TRBV28 to TRBJ1-1; D not resolved. CDR3 size: 14 residues. V was trimmed by 7 bases and J by 1 base, leaving 13 bases between them. CDR1 and CDR2 from the germline V gene are MDHEN and SYDVKM. The CDR3 is CASIPDGGNTEAFF. DNA of the CDR3: TGTGCCAGCATTCCCGACGGAGGGAACACTGAAGCTTTCTTT. Full variable domain (rest looked up from reference TRBV28 and TRBJ1-1): DVKVTQSSRYLVKRTGEKVFLECVQDMDHENMFWYRQDPGLGLRLIYFSYDVKMKEKGDIPEGYSVSREKKERFSLILESASTNQTSMYLCASIPDGGNTEAFFGQGTRLTVV.

The CDR3 sequence is CASSYSGGDHNEQFF. The CDR3 DNA is TGTGCCAGCAGCTATTCAGGGGGTGATCACAATGAGCAGTTCTTC. The rearrangement joins TRBV7-9 to TRBJ2-1, with 7 positions matching TRBD1. Germline CDR1 reads SEHNR; CDR2 reads FQNEAQ (reference sequence). Trimming cost V 4 bases and J 5 bases; bases outside gene matches: 8. The CDR3 spans 15 residues.

The gene calls are TRBV4-1 and TRBJ2-7; D gene ambiguous. Per the germline V gene, CDR1 is MGHRA and CDR2 is YSYEKL. This CDR3 comprises 14 residues. V lost 2 bases to trimming and J lost 0 bases, with 8 bases between them. CDR3 region: CASSQSLVSYEQYF. CDR3 nucleotides: TGCGCCAGCAGCCAATCACTGGTCTCCTACGAGCAGTACTTC.

The chain is built from TRBV4-1 and TRBJ1-1; D unresolved. Germline CDR1 MGHRA, CDR2 YSYEKL. The CDR3 runs to 13 residues. Trimming cost V 3 bases and J 4 bases, with 9 bases left between them. This CDR3 is CASSQYWGTEAFF. Written as DNA, the CDR3 is TGCGCCAGCAGCCAGTATTGGGGCACTGAAGCTTTCTTT.

This clone has more than one count but fewer than ten. The rearrangement joins TRBV4-1 to TRBJ1-5; tentatively, D is TRBD1 (5 bases). Germline V gene sequence: CDR1 MGHRA, CDR2 YSYEKL. Trimming stripped 4 bases from V and 4 bases from J, with 11 bases between. This CDR3 has 14 amino acids. CDR3 DNA: TGCGCCAGCAGCCCGTCGCGGGGGAATCAGCCCCAGCATTTT. Its translation is CASSPSRGNQPQHF.

A few counts support this clone. The chain recombines TRBV19 with TRBJ2-2; D not resolved. V gave up 0 bases and J gave up 7 bases, with 6 bases separating them. The CDR3 runs 13 residues. Germline V gene lookup returns CDR1 LNHDA and CDR2 SQIVND (reference sequence). The CDR3 sequence is CASSIELGGELFF. Written as DNA, the CDR3 is TGTGCCAGTAGTATAGAACTTGGCGGGGAGCTGTTTTTT.

This clone has at least ten counts. The chain carries TRBV27 and TRBJ2-5; D unresolved. Trimming removed 2 bases from V and 0 bases from J, with 4 bases in between. CDR3 length: 13 residues. Germline CDR1 is MNHEY and CDR2 is SMNVEV (reference sequence). CDR3 nucleotide sequence: TGTGCCAGCAGTTTACACAACCAAGAGACCCAGTACTTC. Protein product: CASSLHNQETQYF.

The chain combines TRBV27 with TRBJ1-1; D possibly corresponds to TRBD1 (5 bases). The CDR3 has 14 amino acids. V was shortened by 2 bases and J by 2 bases, with 9 bases between the two germline ends. From germline, CDR1 is MNHEY and CDR2 SMNVEV (reference sequence). The CDR3 region has the DNA TGTGCCAGCAGTTTAGAGGGACCTAACACTGAAGCTTTCTTT. The encoded protein is CASSLEGPNTEAFF.